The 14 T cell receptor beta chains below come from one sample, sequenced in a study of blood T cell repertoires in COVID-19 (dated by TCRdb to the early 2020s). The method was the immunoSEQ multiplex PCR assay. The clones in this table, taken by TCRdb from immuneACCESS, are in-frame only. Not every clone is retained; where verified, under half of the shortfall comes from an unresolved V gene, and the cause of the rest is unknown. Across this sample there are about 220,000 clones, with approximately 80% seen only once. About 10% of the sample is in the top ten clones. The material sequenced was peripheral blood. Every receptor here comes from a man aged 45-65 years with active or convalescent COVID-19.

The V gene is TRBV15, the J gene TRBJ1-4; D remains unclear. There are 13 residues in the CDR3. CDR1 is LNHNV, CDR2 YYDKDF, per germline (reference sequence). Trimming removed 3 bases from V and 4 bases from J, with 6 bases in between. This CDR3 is CATSSRINEKLFF. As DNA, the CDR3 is TGTGCCACCAGCAGCAGGATTAATGAAAAACTGTTTTTT.

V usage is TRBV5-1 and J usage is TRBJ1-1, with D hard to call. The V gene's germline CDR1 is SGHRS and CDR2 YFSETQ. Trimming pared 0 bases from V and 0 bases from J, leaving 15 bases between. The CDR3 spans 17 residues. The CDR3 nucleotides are TGCGCCAGCAGCTTGGGCTCGCAGGCTTTCATGAACACTGAAGCTTTCTTT. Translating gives CASSLGSQAFMNTEAFF.

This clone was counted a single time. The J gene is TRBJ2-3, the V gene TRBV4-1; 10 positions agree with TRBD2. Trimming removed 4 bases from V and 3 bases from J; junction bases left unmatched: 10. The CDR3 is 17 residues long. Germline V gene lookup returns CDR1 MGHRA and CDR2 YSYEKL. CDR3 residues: CASSLRPSSGGTDTQYF. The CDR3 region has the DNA TGCGCCAGCAGCCTCCGACCCTCTAGCGGGGGAACAGATACGCAGTATTTT.

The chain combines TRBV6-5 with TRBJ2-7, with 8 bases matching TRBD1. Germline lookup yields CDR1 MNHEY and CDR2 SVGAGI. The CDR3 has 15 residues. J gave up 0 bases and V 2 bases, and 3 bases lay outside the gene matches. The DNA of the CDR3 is TGTGCCAGCAGTTACGCCGGACAGGGCTCCTACGAGCAGTACTTC. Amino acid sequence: CASSYAGQGSYEQYF.

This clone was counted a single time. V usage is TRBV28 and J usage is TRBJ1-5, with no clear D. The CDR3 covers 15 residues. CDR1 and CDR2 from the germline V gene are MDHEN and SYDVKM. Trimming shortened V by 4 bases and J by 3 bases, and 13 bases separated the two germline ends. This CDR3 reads CASSYGLGDNQPQHF. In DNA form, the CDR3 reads TGTGCCAGCAGTTACGGGCTCGGGGACAATCAGCCCCAGCATTTT.

This CDR3 is CASSSPSGRAWEQFF. In nucleotides, the CDR3 is TGTGCCAGTAGTAGTCCTAGCGGGAGGGCCTGGGAGCAGTTCTTC. This chain uses TRBV19 with TRBJ2-1; 12 bases match TRBD2. The germline gives CDR1 LNHDA, CDR2 SQIVND (reference sequence). The CDR3 length is 15 residues. The V and J ends lost 4 bases and 10 bases, in that order; junction bases with no gene match: 8.

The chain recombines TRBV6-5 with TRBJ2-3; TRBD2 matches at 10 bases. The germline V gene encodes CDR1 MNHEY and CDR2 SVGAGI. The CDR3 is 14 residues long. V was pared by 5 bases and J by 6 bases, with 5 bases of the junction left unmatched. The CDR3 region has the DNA TGTGCCAGCAGTAGCGGGGGGGCCTTGGATACGCAGTATTTT. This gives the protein CASSSGGALDTQYF.

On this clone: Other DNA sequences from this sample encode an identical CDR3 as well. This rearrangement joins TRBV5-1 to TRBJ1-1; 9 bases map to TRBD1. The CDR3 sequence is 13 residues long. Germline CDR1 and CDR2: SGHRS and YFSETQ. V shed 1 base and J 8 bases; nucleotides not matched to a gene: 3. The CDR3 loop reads CASSLRTGGEAFF. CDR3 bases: TGCGCCAGCAGCTTGCGAACAGGGGGCGAAGCTTTCTTT.

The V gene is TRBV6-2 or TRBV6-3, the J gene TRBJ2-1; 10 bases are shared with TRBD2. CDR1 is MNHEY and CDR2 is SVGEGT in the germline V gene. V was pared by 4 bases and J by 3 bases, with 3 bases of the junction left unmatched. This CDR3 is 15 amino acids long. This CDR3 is CASSLLAGNYNEQFF. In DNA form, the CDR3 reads TGTGCCAGCAGTTTACTAGCGGGGAACTACAATGAGCAGTTCTTC.

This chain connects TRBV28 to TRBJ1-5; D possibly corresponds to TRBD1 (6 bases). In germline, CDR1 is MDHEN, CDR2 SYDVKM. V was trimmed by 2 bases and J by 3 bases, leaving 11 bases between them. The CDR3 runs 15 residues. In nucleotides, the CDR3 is TGTGCCAGCAGTTTAGCCCCAGGGGCCAATCAGCCCCAGCATTTT. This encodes CASSLAPGANQPQHF.

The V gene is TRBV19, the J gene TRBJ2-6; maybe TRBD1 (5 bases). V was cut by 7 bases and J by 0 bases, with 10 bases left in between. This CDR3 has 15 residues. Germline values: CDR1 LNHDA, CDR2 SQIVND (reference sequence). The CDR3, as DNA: TGTGCCAGTAACCCAGGGTTCTCTGGGGCCAACGTCCTGACTTTC. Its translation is CASNPGFSGANVLTF.

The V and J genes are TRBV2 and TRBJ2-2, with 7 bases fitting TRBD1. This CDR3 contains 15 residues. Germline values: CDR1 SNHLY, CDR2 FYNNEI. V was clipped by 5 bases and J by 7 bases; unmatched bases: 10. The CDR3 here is CASSPRTGRDGELFF. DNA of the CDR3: TGTGCCAGCAGTCCTAGGACAGGCCGGGACGGGGAGCTGTTTTTT.

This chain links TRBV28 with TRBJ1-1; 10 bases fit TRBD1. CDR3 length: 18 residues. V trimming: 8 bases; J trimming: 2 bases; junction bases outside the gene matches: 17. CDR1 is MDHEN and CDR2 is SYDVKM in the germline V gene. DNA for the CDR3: TGTGCCAGCGTCGGCGTTTGGGGACAGGGGATAAAAAACACTGAAGCTTTCTTT. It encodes CASVGVWGQGIKNTEAFF.

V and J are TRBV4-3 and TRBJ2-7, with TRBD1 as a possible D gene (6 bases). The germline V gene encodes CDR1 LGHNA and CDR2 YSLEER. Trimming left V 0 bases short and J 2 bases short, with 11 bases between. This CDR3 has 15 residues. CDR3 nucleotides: TGCGCCAGCAGCCAAGAGGCCAGGGGAGCCTACGAGCAGTACTTC. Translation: CASSQEARGAYEQYF.